The entry below gives a single T cell receptor beta chain sequence along with its context. V lost 5 bases, J lost 10 bases, and 15 bases lay in between. CDR1 is MNHEY and CDR2 is SVGEGT in the germline V gene. The CDR3 length is 14 residues. Source study methods: For nucleated cells, counts were estimated from reference gene primer amplification. Only in-frame clones appear in the TCRdb table, and some are missing; sequencing was by immunoSEQ multiplex PCR. V, J and clone size reflect that table, while D and trimming were determined from the DNA. The repertoire holds about 120,000 clones, with about 87% as singletons. These data come from a study of blood T cell repertoires in COVID-19.

The V gene is TRBV6-2 or TRBV6-3, the J gene TRBJ1-6; D perhaps matches TRBD1 (6 bases). Material: peripheral blood. This clonotype was sampled from a woman aged 45-60 years with acute or convalescent COVID-19. The CDR3 loop reads CASSTQGRKSPLHF. In nucleotides, the CDR3 is TGTGCCAGCAGTACCCAGGGGCGGAAATCACCCCTCCACTTT.